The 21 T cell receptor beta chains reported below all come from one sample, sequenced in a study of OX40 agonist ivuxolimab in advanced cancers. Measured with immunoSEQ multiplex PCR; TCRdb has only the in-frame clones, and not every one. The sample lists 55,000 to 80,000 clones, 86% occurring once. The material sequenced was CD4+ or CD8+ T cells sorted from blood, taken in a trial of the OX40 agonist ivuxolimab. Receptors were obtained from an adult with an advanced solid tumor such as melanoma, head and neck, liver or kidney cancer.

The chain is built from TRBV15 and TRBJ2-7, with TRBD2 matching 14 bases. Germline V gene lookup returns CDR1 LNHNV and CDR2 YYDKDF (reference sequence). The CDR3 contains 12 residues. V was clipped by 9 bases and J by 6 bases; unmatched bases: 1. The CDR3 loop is CATGTSGGEQYF. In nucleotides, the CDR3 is TGTGCCACTGGGACTAGCGGGGGCGAGCAGTACTTC. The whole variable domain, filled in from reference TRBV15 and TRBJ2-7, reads DAMVIQNPRYQVTQFGKPVTLSCSQTLNHNVMYWYQQKSSQAPKLLFHYYDKDFNNEADTPDNFQSRRPNTSFCFLDIRSPGLGDTAMYLCATGTSGGEQYFGPGTRLTVT.

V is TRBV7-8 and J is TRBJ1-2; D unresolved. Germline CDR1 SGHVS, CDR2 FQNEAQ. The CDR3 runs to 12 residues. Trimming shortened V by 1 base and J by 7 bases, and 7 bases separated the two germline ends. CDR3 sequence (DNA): TGTGCCAGCAGCTTAGGGGATATTGGCTACACCTTC. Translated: CASSLGDIGYTF.

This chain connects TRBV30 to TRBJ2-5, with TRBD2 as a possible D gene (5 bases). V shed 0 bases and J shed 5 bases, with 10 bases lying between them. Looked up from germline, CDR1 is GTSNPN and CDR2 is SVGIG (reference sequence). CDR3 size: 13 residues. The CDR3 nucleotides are TGTGCCTGGAGTGTATCTAGCCATGAGACCCAGTACTTC. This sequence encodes CAWSVSSHETQYF.

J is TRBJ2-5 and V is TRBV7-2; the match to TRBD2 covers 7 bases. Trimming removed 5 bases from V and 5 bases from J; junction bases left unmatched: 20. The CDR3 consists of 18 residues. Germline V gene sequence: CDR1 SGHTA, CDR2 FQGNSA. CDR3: CASSPLRGGGGSRETQYF. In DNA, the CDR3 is TGTGCCAGCAGCCCTTTAAGAGGAGGCGGGGGATCGAGGGAGACCCAGTACTTC.

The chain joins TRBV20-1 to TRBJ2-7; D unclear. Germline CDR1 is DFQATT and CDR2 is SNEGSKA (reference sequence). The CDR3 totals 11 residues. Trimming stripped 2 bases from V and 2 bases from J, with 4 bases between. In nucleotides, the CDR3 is TGCAGTGCTAGAAGCACCTACGAGCAGTACTTC. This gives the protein CSARSTYEQYF.

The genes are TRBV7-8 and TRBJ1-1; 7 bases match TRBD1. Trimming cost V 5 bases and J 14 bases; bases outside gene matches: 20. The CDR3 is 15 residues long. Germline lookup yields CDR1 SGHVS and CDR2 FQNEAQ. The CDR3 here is CASSRDSGKMWLWFF. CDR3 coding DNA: TGTGCCAGCAGCCGGGACAGCGGGAAGATGTGGCTGTGGTTCTTT.

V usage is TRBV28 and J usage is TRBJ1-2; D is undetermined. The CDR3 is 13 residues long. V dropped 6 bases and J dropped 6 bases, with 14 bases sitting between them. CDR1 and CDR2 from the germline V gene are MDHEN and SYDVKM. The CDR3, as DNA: TGTGCCAGCAGCCCGCCGGTAGAGGATGGCTACACCTTC. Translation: CASSPPVEDGYTF.

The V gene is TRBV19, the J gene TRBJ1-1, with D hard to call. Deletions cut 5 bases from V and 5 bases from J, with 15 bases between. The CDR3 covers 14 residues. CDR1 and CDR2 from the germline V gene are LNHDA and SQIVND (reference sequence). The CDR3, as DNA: TGTGCCAGTAGTCTCCCGCAGGTGAGGACTGAAGCTTTCTTT. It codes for CASSLPQVRTEAFF.

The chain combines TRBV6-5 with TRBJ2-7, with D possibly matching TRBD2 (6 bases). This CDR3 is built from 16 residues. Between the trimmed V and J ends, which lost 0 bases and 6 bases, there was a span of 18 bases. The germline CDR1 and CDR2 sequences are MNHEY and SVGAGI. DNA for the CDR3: TGTGCCAGCAGTTACTCGATGGCGGGATGGGGCAGCGAGCAGTACTTC. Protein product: CASSYSMAGWGSEQYF.

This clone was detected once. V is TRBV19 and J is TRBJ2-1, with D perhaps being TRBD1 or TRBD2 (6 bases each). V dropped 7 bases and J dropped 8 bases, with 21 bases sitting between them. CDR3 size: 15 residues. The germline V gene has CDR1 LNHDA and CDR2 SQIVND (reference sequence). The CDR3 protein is CASTSWGARGYEQFF. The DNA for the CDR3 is TGTGCCAGTACCTCATGGGGGGCCCGAGGGTATGAGCAGTTCTTC.

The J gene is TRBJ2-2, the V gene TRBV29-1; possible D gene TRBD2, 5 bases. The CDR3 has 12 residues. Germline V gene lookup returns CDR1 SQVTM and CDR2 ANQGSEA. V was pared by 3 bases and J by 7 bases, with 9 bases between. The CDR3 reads CSVDYRGGELFF. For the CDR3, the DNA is TGCAGCGTTGATTATCGGGGCGGGGAGCTGTTTTTT.

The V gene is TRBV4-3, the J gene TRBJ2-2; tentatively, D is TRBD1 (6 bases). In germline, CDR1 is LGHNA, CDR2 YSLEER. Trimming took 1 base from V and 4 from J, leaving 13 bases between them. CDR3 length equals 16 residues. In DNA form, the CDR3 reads TGCGCCAGCAGCCAAGTTCCAGGGGTTTCCACCGGGGAGCTGTTTTTT. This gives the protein CASSQVPGVSTGELFF.

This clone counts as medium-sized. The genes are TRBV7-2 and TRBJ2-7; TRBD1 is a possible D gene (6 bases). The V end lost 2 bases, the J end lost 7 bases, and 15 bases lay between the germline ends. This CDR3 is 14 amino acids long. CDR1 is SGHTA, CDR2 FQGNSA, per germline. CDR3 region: CASSLYSGEQEQYF. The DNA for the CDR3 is TGTGCCAGCAGCTTATATTCAGGGGAGCAAGAGCAGTACTTC.

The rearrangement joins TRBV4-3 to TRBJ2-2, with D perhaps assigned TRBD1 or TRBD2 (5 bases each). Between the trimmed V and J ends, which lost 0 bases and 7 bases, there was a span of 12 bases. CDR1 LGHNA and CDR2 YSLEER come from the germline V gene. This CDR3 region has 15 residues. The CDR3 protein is CASSQDGGPGGELFF. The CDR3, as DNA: TGCGCCAGCAGCCAAGATGGGGGACCCGGCGGGGAGCTGTTTTTT.

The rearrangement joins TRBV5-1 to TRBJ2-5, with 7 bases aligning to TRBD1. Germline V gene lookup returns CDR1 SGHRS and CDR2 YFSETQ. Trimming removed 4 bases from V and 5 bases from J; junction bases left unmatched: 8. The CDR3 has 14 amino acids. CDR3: CASSTDRADETQYF. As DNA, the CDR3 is TGCGCCAGCAGCACCGACAGGGCAGACGAGACCCAGTACTTC.

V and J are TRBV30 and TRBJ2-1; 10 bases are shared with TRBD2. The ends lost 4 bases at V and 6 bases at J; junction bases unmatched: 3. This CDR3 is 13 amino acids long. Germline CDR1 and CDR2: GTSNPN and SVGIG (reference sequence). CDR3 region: CAWNRLAGNEQFF. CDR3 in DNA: TGTGCCTGGAACAGACTAGCGGGCAATGAGCAGTTCTTC.

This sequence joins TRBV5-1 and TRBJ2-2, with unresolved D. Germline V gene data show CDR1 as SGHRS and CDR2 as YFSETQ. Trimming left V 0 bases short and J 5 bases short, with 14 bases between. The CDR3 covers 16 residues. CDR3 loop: CASSLGGQARTGELFF. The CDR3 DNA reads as TGCGCCAGCAGCTTGGGAGGTCAAGCGAGGACCGGGGAGCTGTTTTTT.

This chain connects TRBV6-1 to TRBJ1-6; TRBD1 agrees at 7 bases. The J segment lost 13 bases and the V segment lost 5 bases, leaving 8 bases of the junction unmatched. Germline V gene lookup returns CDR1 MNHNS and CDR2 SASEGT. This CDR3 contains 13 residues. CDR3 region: CASSRDSQAPLHF. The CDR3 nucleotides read TGTGCCAGCAGTCGGGACAGCCAAGCGCCCCTCCACTTT.

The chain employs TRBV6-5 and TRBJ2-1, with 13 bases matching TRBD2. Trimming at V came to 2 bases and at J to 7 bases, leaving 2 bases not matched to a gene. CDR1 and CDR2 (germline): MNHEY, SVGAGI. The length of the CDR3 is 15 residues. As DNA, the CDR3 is TGTGCCAGCAGTTACCAACTAGCGGGAGGGAATGAGCAGTTCTTC. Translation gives CASSYQLAGGNEQFF.

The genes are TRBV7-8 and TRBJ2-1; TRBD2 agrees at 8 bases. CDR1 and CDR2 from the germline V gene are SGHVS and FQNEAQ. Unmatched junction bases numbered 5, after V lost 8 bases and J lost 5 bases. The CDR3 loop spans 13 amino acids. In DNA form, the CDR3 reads TGTGCCAGCCACGGGAGGGTTGACAATGAGCAGTTCTTC. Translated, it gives CASHGRVDNEQFF.

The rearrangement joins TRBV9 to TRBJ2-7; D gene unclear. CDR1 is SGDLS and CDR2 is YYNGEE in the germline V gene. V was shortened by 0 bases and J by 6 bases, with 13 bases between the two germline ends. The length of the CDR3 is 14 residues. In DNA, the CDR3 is TGTGCCAGCAGCGTAGTAGGTTCCTCTGGCGAGCAGTACTTC. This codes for CASSVVGSSGEQYF.